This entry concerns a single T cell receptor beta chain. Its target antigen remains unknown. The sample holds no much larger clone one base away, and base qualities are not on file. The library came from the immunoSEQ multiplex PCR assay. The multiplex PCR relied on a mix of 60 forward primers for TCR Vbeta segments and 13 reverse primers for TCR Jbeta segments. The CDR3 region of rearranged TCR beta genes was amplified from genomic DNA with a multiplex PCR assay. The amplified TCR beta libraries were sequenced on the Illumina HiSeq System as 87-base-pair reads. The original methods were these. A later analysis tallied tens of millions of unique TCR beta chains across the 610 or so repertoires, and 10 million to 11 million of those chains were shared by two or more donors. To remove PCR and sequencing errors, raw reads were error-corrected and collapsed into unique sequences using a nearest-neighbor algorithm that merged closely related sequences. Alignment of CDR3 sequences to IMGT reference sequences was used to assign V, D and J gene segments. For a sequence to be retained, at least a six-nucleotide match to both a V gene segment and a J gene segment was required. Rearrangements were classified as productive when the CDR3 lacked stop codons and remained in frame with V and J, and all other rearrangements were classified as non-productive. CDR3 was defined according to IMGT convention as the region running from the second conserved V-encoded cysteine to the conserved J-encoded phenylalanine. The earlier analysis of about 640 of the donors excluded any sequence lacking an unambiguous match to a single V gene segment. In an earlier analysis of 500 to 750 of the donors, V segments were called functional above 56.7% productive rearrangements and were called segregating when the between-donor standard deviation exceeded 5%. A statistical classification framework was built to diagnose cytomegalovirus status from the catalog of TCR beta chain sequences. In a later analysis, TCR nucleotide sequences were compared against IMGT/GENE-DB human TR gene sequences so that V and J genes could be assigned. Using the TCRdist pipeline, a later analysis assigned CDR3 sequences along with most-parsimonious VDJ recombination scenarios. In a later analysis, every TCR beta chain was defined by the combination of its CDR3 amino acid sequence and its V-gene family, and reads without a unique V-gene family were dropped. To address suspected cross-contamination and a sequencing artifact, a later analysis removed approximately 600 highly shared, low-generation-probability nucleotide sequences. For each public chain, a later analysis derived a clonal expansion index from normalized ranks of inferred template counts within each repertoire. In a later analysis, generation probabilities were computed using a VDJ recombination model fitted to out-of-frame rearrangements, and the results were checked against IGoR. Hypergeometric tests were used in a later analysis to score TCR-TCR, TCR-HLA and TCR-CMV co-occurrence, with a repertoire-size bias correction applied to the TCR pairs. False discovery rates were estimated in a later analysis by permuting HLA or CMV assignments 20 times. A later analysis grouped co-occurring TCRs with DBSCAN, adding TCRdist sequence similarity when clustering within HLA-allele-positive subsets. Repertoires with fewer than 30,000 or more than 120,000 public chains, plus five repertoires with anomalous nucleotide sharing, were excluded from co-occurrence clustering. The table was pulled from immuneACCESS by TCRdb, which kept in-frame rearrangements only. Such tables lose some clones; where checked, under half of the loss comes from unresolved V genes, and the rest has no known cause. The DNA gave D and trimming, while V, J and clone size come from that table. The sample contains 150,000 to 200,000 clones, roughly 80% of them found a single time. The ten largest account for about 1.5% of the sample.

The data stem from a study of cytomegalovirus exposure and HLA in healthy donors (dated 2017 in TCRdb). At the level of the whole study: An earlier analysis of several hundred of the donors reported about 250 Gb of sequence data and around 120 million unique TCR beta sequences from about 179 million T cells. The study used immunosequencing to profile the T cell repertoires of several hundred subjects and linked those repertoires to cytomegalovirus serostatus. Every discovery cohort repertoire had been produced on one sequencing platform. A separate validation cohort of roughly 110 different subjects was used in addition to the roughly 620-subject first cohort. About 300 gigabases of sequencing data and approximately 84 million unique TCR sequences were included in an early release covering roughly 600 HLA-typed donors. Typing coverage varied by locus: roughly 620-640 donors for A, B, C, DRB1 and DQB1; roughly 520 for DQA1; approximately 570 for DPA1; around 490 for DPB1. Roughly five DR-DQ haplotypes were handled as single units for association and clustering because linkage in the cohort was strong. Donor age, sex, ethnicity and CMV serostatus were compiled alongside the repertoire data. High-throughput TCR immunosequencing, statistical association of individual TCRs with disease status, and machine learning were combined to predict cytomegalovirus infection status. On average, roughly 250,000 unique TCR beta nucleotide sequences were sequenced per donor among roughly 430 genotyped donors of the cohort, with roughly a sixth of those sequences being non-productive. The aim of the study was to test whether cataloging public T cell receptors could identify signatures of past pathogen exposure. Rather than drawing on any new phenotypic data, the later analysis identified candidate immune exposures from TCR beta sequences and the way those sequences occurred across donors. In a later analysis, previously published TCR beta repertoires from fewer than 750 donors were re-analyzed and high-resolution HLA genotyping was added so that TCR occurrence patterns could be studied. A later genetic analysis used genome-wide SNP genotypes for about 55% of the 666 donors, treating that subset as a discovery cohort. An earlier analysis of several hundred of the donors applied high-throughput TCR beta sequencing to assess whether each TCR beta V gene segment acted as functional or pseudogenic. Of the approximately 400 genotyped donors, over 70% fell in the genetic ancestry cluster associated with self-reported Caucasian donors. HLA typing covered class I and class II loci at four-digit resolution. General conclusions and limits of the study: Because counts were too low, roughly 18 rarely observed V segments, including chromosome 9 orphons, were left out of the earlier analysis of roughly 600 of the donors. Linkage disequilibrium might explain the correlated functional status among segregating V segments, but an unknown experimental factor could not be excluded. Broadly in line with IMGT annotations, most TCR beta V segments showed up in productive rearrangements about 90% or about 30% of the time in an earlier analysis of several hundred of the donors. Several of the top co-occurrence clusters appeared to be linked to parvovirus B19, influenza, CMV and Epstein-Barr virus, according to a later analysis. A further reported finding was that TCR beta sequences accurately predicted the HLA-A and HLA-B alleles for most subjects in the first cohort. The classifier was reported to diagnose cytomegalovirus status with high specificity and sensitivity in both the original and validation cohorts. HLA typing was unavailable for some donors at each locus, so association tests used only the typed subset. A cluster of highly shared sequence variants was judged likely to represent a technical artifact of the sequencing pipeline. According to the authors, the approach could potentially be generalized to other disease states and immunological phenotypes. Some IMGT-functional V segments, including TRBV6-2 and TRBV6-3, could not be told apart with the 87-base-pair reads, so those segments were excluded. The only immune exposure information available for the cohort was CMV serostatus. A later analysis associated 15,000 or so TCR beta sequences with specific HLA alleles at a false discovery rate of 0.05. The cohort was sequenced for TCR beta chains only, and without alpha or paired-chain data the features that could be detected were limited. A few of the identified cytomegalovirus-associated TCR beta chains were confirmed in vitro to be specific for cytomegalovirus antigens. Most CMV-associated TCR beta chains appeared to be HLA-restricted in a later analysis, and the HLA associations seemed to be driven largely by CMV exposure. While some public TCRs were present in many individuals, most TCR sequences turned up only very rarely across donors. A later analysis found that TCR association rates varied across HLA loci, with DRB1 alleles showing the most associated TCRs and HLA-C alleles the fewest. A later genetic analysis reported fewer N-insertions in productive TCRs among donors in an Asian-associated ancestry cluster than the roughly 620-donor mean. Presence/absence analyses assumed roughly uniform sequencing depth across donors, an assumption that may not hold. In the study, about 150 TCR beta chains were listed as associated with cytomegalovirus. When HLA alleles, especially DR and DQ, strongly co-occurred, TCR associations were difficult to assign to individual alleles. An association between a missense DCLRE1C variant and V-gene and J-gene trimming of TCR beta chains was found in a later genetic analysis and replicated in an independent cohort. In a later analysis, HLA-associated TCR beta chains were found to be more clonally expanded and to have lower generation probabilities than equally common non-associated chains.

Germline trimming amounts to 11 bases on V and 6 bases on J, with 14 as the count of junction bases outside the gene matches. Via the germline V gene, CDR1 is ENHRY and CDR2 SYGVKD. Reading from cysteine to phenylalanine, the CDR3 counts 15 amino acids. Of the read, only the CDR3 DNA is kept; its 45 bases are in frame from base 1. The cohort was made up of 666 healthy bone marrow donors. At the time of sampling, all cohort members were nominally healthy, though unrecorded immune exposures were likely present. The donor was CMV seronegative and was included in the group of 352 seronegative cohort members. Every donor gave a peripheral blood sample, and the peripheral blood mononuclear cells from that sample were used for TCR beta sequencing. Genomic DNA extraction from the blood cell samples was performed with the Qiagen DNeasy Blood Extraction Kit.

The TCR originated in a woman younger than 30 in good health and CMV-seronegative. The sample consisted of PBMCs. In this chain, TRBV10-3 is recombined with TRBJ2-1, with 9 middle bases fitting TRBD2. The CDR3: CASDSGLAGFNEQFF. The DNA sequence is TGTGCCTCCGACTCGGGGCTAGCGGGATTCAATGAGCAGTTCTTC.